The 23 T cell receptor beta chains given below trace back to one sample, sequenced in a study of control samples from healthy donors and cancer patients. Repertoires were generated with immunoSEQ multiplex PCR, while TCRdb's copy carries only in-frame clones and drops some. The sample has 150,000 or so clones; about 90% are singletons. What was sequenced was blood. The source of these receptors is a man between 18 and 35 years old in good health.

The CDR3 loop is CASSLRTGEVTEAFF. As DNA, the CDR3 is TGTGCCAGCAGTTTACGTACAGGGGAAGTTACTGAAGCTTTCTTT. The V and J genes are TRBV28 and TRBJ1-1; TRBD1 aligns across 7 bases. Germline CDR1 MDHEN, CDR2 SYDVKM. Germline trimming cut 2 bases from V and 5 bases from J; bases unmatched to any gene: 8. The CDR3 covers 15 residues. The whole variable domain, remainder taken from reference TRBV28 and TRBJ1-1, is DVKVTQSSRYLVKRTGEKVFLECVQDMDHENMFWYRQDPGLGLRLIYFSYDVKMKEKGDIPEGYSVSREKKERFSLILESASTNQTSMYLCASSLRTGEVTEAFFGQGTRLTVV.

The V and J genes are TRBV6-5 and TRBJ1-3; D gene uncertain. This CDR3 region has 13 residues. Germline V CDR1 and CDR2: MNHEY, SVGAGI. Trimming left V 4 bases short and J 1 base short, with 5 bases between. CDR3 loop: CASSWGSGNTIYF. For the CDR3, the DNA is TGTGCCAGCAGTTGGGGATCTGGAAACACCATATATTTT.

This chain links TRBV6-5 with TRBJ1-6; 7 bases are shared with TRBD1. The CDR3 loop spans 16 amino acids. Germline assignment: CDR1 MNHEY and CDR2 SVGAGI. Trimming cost V 4 bases and J 4 bases; bases outside gene matches: 7. The CDR3 here is CASSSLGTVYNSPLHF. The CDR3 nucleotides read TGTGCCAGCAGTTCCCTCGGGACAGTTTATAATTCACCCCTCCACTTT.

The gene calls are TRBV7-9 and TRBJ2-3; TRBD1 agrees at 12 bases. In germline, CDR1 is SEHNR, CDR2 FQNEAQ (reference sequence). After removal of 1 base from V and 0 bases from J, the junction contained 2 bases not matched to a gene. The CDR3 is 17 amino acids. Here the CDR3 reads CASSLGDRGQSTDTQYF. CDR3 DNA: TGTGCCAGCAGCTTAGGGGACAGGGGGCAAAGCACAGATACGCAGTATTTT.

The chain has TRBV4-2 and TRBJ2-7; no clear D gene. V was trimmed by 1 base and J by 4 bases, leaving 8 bases between them. The germline gives CDR1 LGHNA, CDR2 YNFKEQ. There are 13 residues in the CDR3. The DNA of the CDR3 is TGTGCCAGCAGCCAAGTGGGCGGATACGAGCAGTACTTC. Amino acids: CASSQVGGYEQYF.

The chain combines TRBV30 with TRBJ2-2; no firm D call. The CDR3 covers 13 residues. V lost 2 bases to trimming and J lost 2 bases, with 6 bases between them. Germline V gene sequence: CDR1 GTSNPN, CDR2 SVGIG (reference sequence). The CDR3 is CAWSPRNTGELFF. DNA of the CDR3: TGTGCCTGGAGTCCTAGAAACACCGGGGAGCTGTTTTTT.

V usage is TRBV27 and J usage is TRBJ2-7, with TRBD2 matching 8 bases. The V gene end was trimmed by 0 bases and the J gene end by 6 bases; junction bases not matched to a gene: 13. Germline CDR1 MNHEY, CDR2 SMNVEV (reference sequence). CDR3 size: 17 residues. Here the CDR3 DNA reads TGTGCCAGCAGTTTATCGTTTGGGGCAGACGGGGGGGGCGAGCAGTACTTC. Protein sequence: CASSLSFGADGGGEQYF.

The chain is built from TRBV5-1 and TRBJ2-1, with 10 positions matching TRBD1. Germline-derived CDR1 and CDR2 are SGHRS and YFSETQ. The CDR3 is 14 amino acids. J was trimmed by 10 bases and V by 4 bases; bases with no gene match: 8. CDR3 coding DNA: TGCGCCAGCAGCGACAGGGGGCCATTGAACGAGCAGTTCTTC. Translating gives CASSDRGPLNEQFF.

The V gene is TRBV9, the J gene TRBJ1-2; D ambiguous. The CDR3 covers 17 residues. Germline lookup yields CDR1 SGDLS and CDR2 YYNGEE. Trimming cost V 0 bases and J 3 bases, with 18 bases left between them. The CDR3 sequence is CASSVDSIPRAHYGYTF. In DNA, the CDR3 is TGTGCCAGCAGCGTAGATTCTATTCCACGAGCGCACTATGGCTACACCTTC. The whole variable domain, filled in from reference TRBV9 and TRBJ1-2, reads DSGVTQTPKHLITATGQRVTLRCSPRSGDLSVYWYQQSLDQGLQFLIQYYNGEERAKGNILERFSAQQFPDLHSELNLSSLELGDSALYFCASSVDSIPRAHYGYTFGSGTRLTVV.

The rearrangement joins TRBV30 to TRBJ2-2; D unclear. Germline V CDR1 and CDR2: GTSNPN, SVGIG (reference sequence). This CDR3 has 15 residues. V was shortened by 2 bases and J by 6 bases, with 16 bases between the two germline ends. The CDR3 nucleotides are TGTGCCTGGAGTAGAGGTTTCCTCGGGTCCGGGGAGCTGTTTTTT. Encoded protein: CAWSRGFLGSGELFF.

The V call is TRBV11-2, the J call TRBJ2-5; TRBD1 is a possible D gene (6 bases). The CDR3 extends over 13 amino acids. V lost 5 bases to trimming and J lost 1 base, with 8 bases between them. The germline gives CDR1 SGHAT, CDR2 FQNNGV. The CDR3 is CASSGQSQETQYF. CDR3 nucleotides: TGTGCCAGCAGCGGACAGAGCCAAGAGACCCAGTACTTC.

The chain uses TRBV6-2 or TRBV6-3 and TRBJ2-5; 15 bases map to TRBD2. Germline V gene data show CDR1 as MNHEY and CDR2 as SVGEGT. This CDR3 has 16 residues. The J segment lost 5 bases and the V segment lost 2 bases, leaving 3 bases of the junction unmatched. The CDR3 nucleotides read TGTGCCAGCAGTTACACTGGACTAGCGGGGGGGGAGACCCAGTACTTC. Translated: CASSYTGLAGGETQYF.

This chain joins TRBV7-9 and TRBJ1-1; no definite D call. Germline CDR1 is SEHNR and CDR2 is FQNEAQ (reference sequence). The V gene lost 1 base and the J gene lost 0 bases, with 12 bases spanning the gap. This CDR3 spans 16 amino acids. The CDR3 DNA reads TGTGCCAGCAGCTTAGGTGGGAGCCTGATGAACACTGAAGCTTTCTTT. This gives the protein CASSLGGSLMNTEAFF.

V and J are TRBV7-9 and TRBJ2-7; 9 nucleotides match TRBD2. J was trimmed by 5 bases and V by 5 bases; bases with no gene match: 10. CDR1 is SEHNR, CDR2 FQNEAQ, per germline (reference sequence). The CDR3 is made up of 15 amino acids. This chain's CDR3 is CASSIGTSLRHEQYF. As DNA, the CDR3 is TGTGCCAGCAGCATCGGGACTAGCCTAAGGCACGAGCAGTACTTC.

This chain joins TRBV4-2 and TRBJ1-4; no definite D call. This CDR3 comprises 17 residues. V lost 0 bases and J lost 3, with 14 bases in between. The germline V gene encodes CDR1 LGHNA and CDR2 YNFKEQ. The CDR3 here is CASSQEFLGGANEKLFF. The CDR3 region has the DNA TGTGCCAGCAGCCAAGAATTTTTGGGAGGTGCTAATGAAAAACTGTTTTTT.

A few counts support this clone. This chain connects TRBV25-1 to TRBJ1-5; 7 bases map to TRBD1. The ends lost 7 bases at V and 4 bases at J; junction bases unmatched: 7. Germline CDR1 reads MGHDK; CDR2 reads SYGVNS. This CDR3 comprises 14 residues. CDR3 in DNA: TGTGCCAGCAATACCCGGGACAGTAATCAGCCCCAGCATTTT. As protein: CASNTRDSNQPQHF.

This clone was observed once. Other DNA sequences in this specimen translate into the identical CDR3. V is TRBV6-5 and J is TRBJ1-3; possible D gene TRBD1, 5 bases. Germline CDR1 reads MNHEY; CDR2 reads SVGAGI. The CDR3 has 15 amino acids. V was trimmed by 2 bases and J by 0 bases, leaving 8 bases between them. The CDR3 DNA follows: TGTGCCAGCAGTTACCGGGGGAGCTCTGGAAACACCATATATTTT. Its translation is CASSYRGSSGNTIYF.

V usage is TRBV24-1 and J usage is TRBJ2-5; TRBD2 aligns across 12 bases. J gave up 10 bases and V 2 bases, and 7 bases lay outside the gene matches. The CDR3 loop spans 15 amino acids. Looked up from germline, CDR1 is KGHDR and CDR2 is SFDVKD. The CDR3 sequence is CATSDSHLAGGGQYF. CDR3 in DNA: TGTGCCACCAGTGATTCCCACCTAGCGGGGGGGGGCCAGTACTTC.

The chain employs TRBV5-1 and TRBJ2-6; either TRBD1 or TRBD2 may supply D (5 bases each). The CDR3 runs to 17 residues. Germline V CDR1 and CDR2: SGHRS, YFSETQ. V shed 4 bases and J shed 0 bases, with 14 bases lying between them. The CDR3 loop is CASSGGPSSSGANVLTF. CDR3 nucleotide sequence: TGCGCCAGCAGCGGGGGACCGTCAAGCTCTGGGGCCAACGTCCTGACTTTC.

The rearrangement links TRBV11-1 to TRBJ2-3; D not certain. The CDR3 is 13 residues long. Germline-derived CDR1 and CDR2 are SGHAT and FQDESV (reference sequence). With 0 bases removed from V and 6 bases from J, the gap between germline ends came to 7 bases. This CDR3 is CASSLASPDTQYF. The CDR3 coding sequence is TGTGCCAGCAGCTTAGCGAGTCCCGATACGCAGTATTTT.

The chain carries TRBV12-3 or TRBV12-4 and TRBJ2-1, with unresolved D. V shed 2 bases and J shed 5 bases, with 7 bases lying between them. The CDR3 totals 13 residues. Here the CDR3 reads CASSLRMNNEQFF. For the CDR3, the DNA is TGTGCCAGCAGTTTACGGATGAACAATGAGCAGTTCTTC.

This clone was detected only a few times. This chain joins TRBV6-6 and TRBJ2-7; 8 bases align to TRBD1. This CDR3 is built from 16 residues. V dropped 0 bases and J dropped 3; count of bases not matched to a gene: 7. From germline, CDR1 is MNHNY and CDR2 SVGAGI (reference sequence). CDR3 region: CASSYSIGQGSYEQYF. CDR3 in DNA: TGTGCCAGCAGTTACTCGATAGGACAGGGAAGCTACGAGCAGTACTTC.

The CDR3 DNA is TGTGCCACCAGTGGTCTCAAAACCGACAGCCGCGGGGGGCAAGAGACCCAGTACTTC. Residues: CATSGLKTDSRGGQETQYF. The rearrangement joins TRBV24-1 to TRBJ2-5; TRBD2 aligns across 8 bases. There are 19 residues in the CDR3. Germline V CDR1 and CDR2: KGHDR, SFDVKD. V lost 5 bases and J lost 2; bases outside the gene matches: 18.